The 22 T cell receptor beta chains presented below share a single source sample, sequenced in a study of breast tumors, draining lymph nodes, adjacent tissues. Samples came from axillary lymph nodes draining the breast cancer. TCRdb processed the multiplex PCR reads anew with MiXCR; each CDR3 protein has one entry. In the table there are roughly 130,000 distinct CDR3 sequences, around 20% of which are singletons. Sequenced sample: axillary lymph node tissue. The receptors come from a female donor with breast cancer. Some clones in this sample may be carry-over from other donors' samples.

This clonotype was seen ten or more times. The chain combines TRBV7-8 with TRBJ2-7; no clear D. The CDR3 is made up of 14 amino acids. V was cut by 3 bases and J by 2 bases, with 11 bases left in between. Germline values: CDR1 SGHVS, CDR2 FQNEAQ. CDR3 DNA: TGTGCCAGCAGCTTCGCCTCATCAACCTACGAGCAGTACTTC. Encoded protein: CASSFASSTYEQYF.

This clonotype was recorded many times. The chain combines TRBV10-3 with TRBJ2-2; D is perhaps TRBD1 (5 bases). The CDR3 loop spans 16 amino acids. Germline assignment: CDR1 ENHRY and CDR2 SYGVKD. Trimming stripped 4 bases from V and 4 bases from J, with 16 bases between. DNA for the CDR3: TGTGCCATCAGTGGCAGCCCCGACAGAGGCACCGGGGAGCTGTTTTTT. It is translated as CAISGSPDRGTGELFF.

This clonotype was observed at least ten times. The chain uses TRBV5-1 and TRBJ1-6; D remains unclear. Germline V gene sequence: CDR1 SGHRS, CDR2 YFSETQ. The CDR3 totals 17 residues. The V and J ends lost 1 base and 0 bases respectively, with 11 bases between them. CDR3 amino acids: CASSLKELSSYNSPLHF. DNA for the CDR3: TGCGCCAGCAGCTTGAAAGAGTTGAGCTCCTATAATTCACCCCTCCACTTT. The whole variable domain, remainder taken from reference TRBV5-1 and TRBJ1-6, is KAGVTQTPRYLIKTRGQQVTLSCSPISGHRSVSWYQQTPGQGLQFLFEYFSETQRNKGNFPGRFSGRQFSNSRSEMNVSTLELGDSALYLCASSLKELSSYNSPLHFGNGTRLTVT.

The V call is TRBV19, the J call TRBJ1-5, with TRBD1 matching over 7 bases. CDR3 length: 14 residues. From germline, CDR1 is LNHDA and CDR2 SQIVND (reference sequence). V lost 9 bases to trimming and J lost 3 bases; unmatched junction nucleotides: 8. This CDR3 is CASTDRVFNQPQHF. In DNA, the CDR3 is TGTGCCAGCACAGACAGGGTTTTCAATCAGCCCCAGCATTTT.

This clonotype turned up a few times. It may be a read error: a sequence one base away is much more abundant. This sequence joins TRBV29-1 and TRBJ2-3; no clear D. The CDR3 sequence is 14 residues long. Looked up from germline, CDR1 is SQVTM and CDR2 is ANQGSEA. V was clipped by 3 bases and J by 2 bases, with 12 bases between them. This CDR3 is CSVDHPQDTDTQYF. CDR3 nucleotides: TGCAGCGTTGACCATCCCCAGGACACAGATACGCAGTATTTT.

At least ten counts were recorded for this clonotype. This chain joins TRBV20-1 and TRBJ2-7; D may be TRBD2 (6 bases). This CDR3 is built from 15 residues. V was clipped by 2 bases and J by 2 bases, with 16 bases between them. Germline CDR1 DFQATT, CDR2 SNEGSKA (reference sequence). For the CDR3, the DNA is TGCAGTGCTAGATGGGTAGCGGCCCCAACCTACGAGCAGTACTTC. Encoded protein: CSARWVAAPTYEQYF.

This clonotype was seen at least ten times. The chain couples TRBV5-5 to TRBJ2-1; 7 nucleotides agree with TRBD1. The CDR3 length is 15 residues. Germline CDR1 SGHKS, CDR2 YYEKEE (reference sequence). With V trimmed by 0 bases and J by 9 bases, 9 bases remained unmatched. The CDR3 sequence is CASSLESQGVFEQFF. DNA for the CDR3: TGTGCCAGCAGCTTGGAGTCGCAGGGGGTGTTTGAGCAGTTCTTC.

This clonotype has ten or more counts. The rearrangement joins TRBV20-1 to TRBJ2-7; the D is unclear. The CDR3 covers 14 residues. V shed 0 bases and J shed 3 bases, with 12 bases lying between them. Germline-derived CDR1 and CDR2 are DFQATT and SNEGSKA (reference sequence). CDR3 DNA: TGCAGTGCTAGAGATCGAAGGGTTCTCTACGAGCAGTACTTC. Translated: CSARDRRVLYEQYF.

This clonotype was found many times. This chain links TRBV6-1 with TRBJ2-5; no reliable D call. Looked up from germline, CDR1 is MNHNS and CDR2 is SASEGT. The CDR3 sequence is 15 residues long. V was clipped by 2 bases and J by 1 base, with 11 bases between them. CDR3 loop: CASSELGGGQETQYF. The CDR3, as DNA: TGTGCCAGCAGTGAATTAGGTGGCGGCCAAGAGACCCAGTACTTC.

This clonotype was observed at least ten times. Here the CDR3 DNA reads TGCAGTGCTAGAGATCTTGGCAGCGTGGAGACCCAGTACTTC. It codes for CSARDLGSVETQYF. V usage is TRBV20-1 and J usage is TRBJ2-5; D unresolved. This CDR3 is 14 amino acids long. Per the germline V gene, CDR1 is DFQATT and CDR2 is SNEGSKA (reference sequence). The V end lost 0 bases, the J end lost 5 bases, and 13 bases lay between the germline ends.

This clonotype was counted many times. The chain recombines TRBV7-8 with TRBJ2-5; D may be TRBD2 (6 bases). Germline CDR1 reads SGHVS; CDR2 reads FQNEAQ. The CDR3 spans 13 residues. V lost 8 bases to trimming and J lost 2 bases, with 12 bases between them. The CDR3 DNA sequence: TGTGCCAGCTCGTACGGGAGTCAAGAGACCCAGTACTTC. Protein: CASSYGSQETQYF.

Worth noting for this clonotype: This CDR3 fails to terminate in the conserved phenylalanine or tryptophan, so it likely reflects a read error. Because the CDR3's place on the DNA is in doubt, the DNA is left out and the CDR3 is given as listed by TCRdb. This chain joins TRBV4-2 and TRBJ2-4; the tabulated D call, TRBD2, remains unverified against the DNA. CDR1 and CDR2 from the germline V gene are LGHNA and YNFKEQ. The CDR3 contains 15 residues when both ends are counted. The chain's CDR3 is CASSQVTSGKNIRYL.

There are a few counts of this clonotype. The chain couples TRBV13 to TRBJ2-6, with TRBD1 identical over 8 bases. This CDR3 comprises 17 residues. J gave up 2 bases and V 3 bases, and 6 bases lay outside the gene matches. Germline V gives CDR1 PRHDT, CDR2 FYEKMQ (reference sequence). CDR3 coding DNA: TGTGCCAGCAGCTTCGACAGGGGATTTACTGGGGCCAACGTCCTGACTTTC. This gives the protein CASSFDRGFTGANVLTF.

There are many counts of this clonotype. This chain links TRBV5-8 with TRBJ1-6; 7 bases agree with TRBD1. The CDR3 length is 15 residues. V lost 4 bases and J lost 6; bases outside the gene matches: 7. Germline loops: CDR1 SGHTS, CDR2 YDEGEE. In nucleotides, the CDR3 is TGTGCCAGCAGCACCCGGACAGGAGGTAATTCACCCCTCCACTTT. It yields the protein CASSTRTGGNSPLHF.

The chain recombines TRBV3-1 with TRBJ1-2, with a weak D call TRBD1 (5 bases). From germline, CDR1 is LGHDT and CDR2 YNNKEL (reference sequence). The CDR3 is 14 amino acids. The V gene lost 6 bases and the J gene lost 4 bases, with 15 bases spanning the gap. The CDR3 coding sequence is TGTGCCAGCAGGCCGAAGGGGCTTTCCTATGGCTACACCTTC. Its translation is CASRPKGLSYGYTF.

This clonotype came up a few times. V gene TRBV5-4 combines with J gene TRBJ2-2; 7 positions match TRBD1. CDR3 length: 15 amino acids. The J segment lost 4 bases and the V segment lost 4 bases, leaving 7 bases of the junction unmatched. CDR1 and CDR2 (germline): SGHNT, YYREEE (reference sequence). The CDR3 loop reads CASSQSTGPTGELFF. The DNA of the CDR3 is TGTGCCAGCAGCCAGTCGACAGGGCCCACCGGGGAGCTGTTTTTT.

In this sample, this clonotype turned up many times. The chain couples TRBV12-3 or TRBV12-4 to TRBJ2-3; TRBD2 aligns across 7 bases. J was trimmed by 5 bases and V by 5 bases; bases with no gene match: 7. CDR3 length: 14 amino acids. CDR3 residues: CASSPGGGRDTQYF. CDR3 sequence (DNA): TGTGCCAGCAGTCCCGGCGGCGGGAGAGATACGCAGTATTTT.

The chain uses TRBV6-1 and TRBJ2-7; D is tentatively TRBD1 or TRBD2 (5 bases each). Germline CDR1 and CDR2: MNHNS and SASEGT. This CDR3 region has 15 residues. Trimming left V 9 bases short and J 1 base short, with 19 bases between. The CDR3 bases are TGTGCCAGTAAACCTTCCCGGGACGGATCCTACGAGCAGTACTTC. It yields the protein CASKPSRDGSYEQYF.

A note on this clonotype: This clone may be a read error of a much larger clone one base away. Since no conserved phenylalanine or tryptophan closes the CDR3, a read error is the likely cause. The V gene is TRBV28, the J gene TRBJ2-5; possibly TRBD1 or TRBD2 for D (5 bases each). This CDR3 is built from 13 residues. Germline V gene sequence: CDR1 MDHEN, CDR2 SYDVKM. The V end was cut by 2 bases, the J end by 5 bases, with 9 bases between. This CDR3 reads CASSLRDGETQYL. The CDR3, as DNA: TGTGCCAGCAGTTTACGGGACGGGGAGACCCAGTACCTC.

This clonotype has a count of ten or more. The rearrangement joins TRBV7-2 to TRBJ1-2, with TRBD1 as a possible D gene (5 bases). Trimming cost V 7 bases and J 8 bases, with 20 bases left between them. The CDR3 is 14 amino acids. Germline V gene lookup returns CDR1 SGHTA and CDR2 FQGNSA. The CDR3: CASTSPGLPSGYTF. Here the CDR3 DNA reads TGTGCCAGCACGTCACCGGGACTACCTTCAGGCTACACCTTC.

This clonotype was seen many times. The V call is TRBV4-1, the J call TRBJ2-2, with a tentative D call TRBD2 (5 bases). V lost 0 bases to trimming and J lost 7 bases, with 9 bases between them. This CDR3 is 14 amino acids long. Per germline, CDR1 MGHRA and CDR2 YSYEKL. CDR3 loop: CASSQEEGFGELFF. CDR3 nucleotide sequence: TGCGCCAGCAGCCAAGAAGAGGGATTCGGGGAGCTGTTTTTT.

There are many counts of this clonotype. The chain has TRBV29-1 and TRBJ2-3; 7 bases are a match to TRBD2. V lost 7 bases and J lost 2; bases outside the gene matches: 9. Germline CDR1 and CDR2: SQVTM and ANQGSEA. The CDR3 runs 14 residues. The CDR3: CSATKRGNTDTQYF. The CDR3 nucleotides are TGCAGCGCTACAAAGCGGGGCAACACAGATACGCAGTATTTT.